The 18 T cell receptor beta chains presented below share a single source sample, sequenced in a study of blood T cell repertoires in COVID-19. Libraries were prepared by immunoSEQ multiplex PCR; TCRdb keeps only in-frame clonotypes and omits some of them. The repertoire holds approximately 320,000 clones, with roughly 87% as singletons. The sample consisted of PBMCs or T cells enriched from blood (not recorded which). All receptors come from a woman younger than 30 who had recovered from COVID-19.

V usage is TRBV5-4 and J usage is TRBJ2-3, with TRBD2 identical over 16 bases. CDR3 size: 19 residues. The germline V gene has CDR1 SGHNT and CDR2 YYREEE (reference sequence). V lost 3 bases and J lost 1; bases outside the gene matches: 8. The CDR3 DNA follows: TGTGCCAGCAGCTCAGGGACTAGCGGGGGGGCCTATCGCACAGATACGCAGTATTTT. This codes for CASSSGTSGGAYRTDTQYF. The entire variable domain, with the rest obtained from reference TRBV5-4 and TRBJ2-3, is as follows: ETGVTQSPTHLIKTRGQQVTLRCSSQSGHNTVSWYQQALGQGPQFIFQYYREEENGRGNFPPRFSGLQFPNYSSELNVNALELDDSALYLCASSSGTSGGAYRTDTQYFGPGTRLTVL.

J is TRBJ2-5 and V is TRBV28; 11 bases map to TRBD2. Germline trimming cut 5 bases from V and 1 base from J; bases unmatched to any gene: 3. The germline gives CDR1 MDHEN, CDR2 SYDVKM. There are 15 residues in the CDR3. In DNA, the CDR3 is TGTGCCAGCAGTCTAGCGGGGGGACGCCAAGAGACCCAGTACTTC. Translating it yields CASSLAGGRQETQYF.

The CDR3 loop is CASNVGQFGQYEQFF. The CDR3 DNA reads as TGTGCCAGCAATGTGGGACAGTTCGGTCAGTATGAGCAGTTCTTC. V is TRBV28 and J is TRBJ2-1, with 7 bases lining up with TRBD1. Germline V lookup: CDR1 MDHEN, CDR2 SYDVKM. The CDR3 totals 15 residues. J was trimmed by 8 bases and V by 7 bases; bases with no gene match: 14.

This clone appeared a single time. The chain carries TRBV5-1 and TRBJ1-1; no reliable D call. V shed 1 base and J shed 1 base, with 8 bases lying between them. CDR3 length equals 14 residues. Germline CDR1 is SGHRS and CDR2 is YFSETQ. The CDR3 region is CASSLQNSNTEAFF. The CDR3 nucleotides are TGCGCCAGCAGCTTGCAAAATTCGAACACTGAAGCTTTCTTT.

This clone has a count of ten or more. The chain couples TRBV7-8 to TRBJ2-2, with D possibly matching TRBD1 (6 bases). The CDR3 runs 17 residues. The germline gives CDR1 SGHVS, CDR2 FQNEAQ. V lost 3 bases and J 3 bases, leaving 17 bases between the germline ends. This chain's CDR3 is CASSFVRSNRDTGELFF. The CDR3 bases are TGTGCCAGCAGCTTCGTGCGTAGTAACAGGGACACCGGGGAGCTGTTTTTT. The full variable domain, its missing parts supplied by reference TRBV7-8 and TRBJ2-2, is GAGVSQSPRYKVAKRGQDVALRCDPISGHVSLFWYQQALGQGPEFLTYFQNEAQLDKSGLPSDRFFAERPEGSVSTLKIQRTQQEDSAVYLCASSFVRSNRDTGELFFGEGSRLTVL.

CDR3 amino acids: CASSYSRGSGYTF. The CDR3 nucleotides are TGTGCCAGCAGTTACTCCAGGGGGTCTGGCTACACCTTC. The gene calls are TRBV6-5 and TRBJ1-2, with 7 bases identical to TRBD1. The J segment lost 7 bases and the V segment lost 0 bases, leaving 2 bases of the junction unmatched. This CDR3 spans 13 amino acids. CDR1 is MNHEY, CDR2 SVGAGI, per germline.

The gene calls are TRBV11-1 and TRBJ1-1, with D possibly matching TRBD1 (5 bases). Germline CDR1 reads SGHAT; CDR2 reads FQDESV (reference sequence). CDR3 size: 13 residues. The germline V and J ends were trimmed by 4 bases and 1 base, with 7 bases remaining between them. The CDR3 spells CASSSDRNTEAFF. The CDR3 DNA follows: TGTGCCAGCAGCTCCGACAGGAACACTGAAGCTTTCTTT.

This clone was counted a few times. The J gene is TRBJ1-2, the V gene TRBV28; D is ambiguous. Germline-derived CDR1 and CDR2 are MDHEN and SYDVKM. The CDR3 is made up of 12 amino acids. V was trimmed by 3 bases and J by 3 bases, leaving 5 bases between them. The CDR3 loop is CASSFQDYGYTF. For the CDR3, the DNA is TGTGCCAGCAGTTTTCAGGACTATGGCTACACCTTC.

The rearrangement uses TRBV9 and TRBJ1-2; 10 nucleotides line up with TRBD1. This CDR3 comprises 15 residues. The V gene's germline CDR1 is SGDLS and CDR2 YYNGEE. Trimming took 4 bases from V and 4 from J; bases not matched to a gene: 7. CDR3 sequence: CASSPGQGDPYGYTF. The CDR3 DNA reads TGTGCCAGCAGCCCCGGACAGGGGGATCCCTATGGCTACACCTTC.

V gene TRBV7-2 combines with J gene TRBJ1-3; D is undetermined. V lost 4 bases and J lost 0, with 4 bases in between. The CDR3 is 13 amino acids. Germline V gives CDR1 SGHTA, CDR2 FQGNSA. CDR3 residues: CASSWSSGNTIYF. The DNA of the CDR3 is TGTGCCAGCAGCTGGAGCTCTGGAAACACCATATATTTT. Combining the CDR3 with reference TRBV7-2 and TRBJ1-3 gives the whole variable domain GAGVSQSPSNKVTEKGKDVELRCDPISGHTALYWYRQSLGQGLEFLIYFQGNSAPDKSGLPSDRFSAERTGGSVSTLTIQRTQQEDSAVYLCASSWSSGNTIYFGEGSWLTVV.

The count of this clone is one. This rearrangement joins TRBV27 to TRBJ1-1; D is unclear. Germline CDR1 is MNHEY and CDR2 is SMNVEV (reference sequence). Trimming left V 4 bases short and J 1 base short, with 13 bases between. The CDR3 runs 15 residues. Here the CDR3 DNA reads TGTGCCAGCAGTTGGGTCGGGTATCGGAACACTGAAGCTTTCTTT. As protein: CASSWVGYRNTEAFF.

The V gene is TRBV13, the J gene TRBJ1-3; no firm D call. The CDR3 is made up of 12 amino acids. Germline CDR1 reads PRHDT; CDR2 reads FYEKMQ (reference sequence). V shed 3 bases and J shed 7 bases, with 7 bases lying between them. CDR3 loop: CASSLRRNTIYF. CDR3 nucleotides: TGTGCCAGCAGCTTGCGGAGGAACACCATATATTTT.

The gene calls are TRBV6-2 or TRBV6-3 and TRBJ1-5; D not certain. CDR3 length: 13 amino acids. Germline values: CDR1 MNHEY, CDR2 SVGEGT. The V end was cut by 6 bases, the J end by 4 bases, with 10 bases between. The CDR3 DNA follows: TGTGCCAGCAGCTCGCGGGGAAATCAGCCCCAGCATTTT. This translates into CASSSRGNQPQHF.

The rearrangement joins TRBV27 to TRBJ2-2; perhaps TRBD1 as D (5 bases). Germline CDR1 MNHEY, CDR2 SMNVEV (reference sequence). The ends were cut back, 1 base at V and 7 bases at J, with 13 bases in the middle. CDR3 size: 15 residues. Written as DNA, the CDR3 is TGTGCCAGCAGTTTATTGTCCAGGGCTATCGGGGAGCTGTTTTTT. Translated, it gives CASSLLSRAIGELFF.

The rearrangement joins TRBV2 to TRBJ2-7, with 7 bases that match TRBD1. This CDR3 is built from 12 residues. Germline values: CDR1 SNHLY, CDR2 FYNNEI. The trim removed 5 bases at V and 7 bases at J, leaving 5 bases unmatched. CDR3 in DNA: TGTGCCAGCAGTCTTCCGACAGGGGAGCAGTACTTC. Amino acid sequence: CASSLPTGEQYF.

CDR3 bases: TGTGCCAGCAGCTTAGCTGGGGCTACTAATTCACCCCTCCACTTT. The encoded protein is CASSLAGATNSPLHF. The V call is TRBV7-2, the J call TRBJ1-6, with D tentatively TRBD1 (5 bases). V shed 0 bases and J shed 6 bases, with 9 bases lying between them. Germline CDR1 reads SGHTA; CDR2 reads FQGNSA. The CDR3 loop spans 15 amino acids.

The chain links TRBV29-1 to TRBJ2-5; D possibly corresponds to TRBD1 (5 bases). The V gene's germline CDR1 is SQVTM and CDR2 ANQGSEA. The V and J ends lost 5 bases and 5 bases respectively, with 15 bases between them. The CDR3 runs to 13 residues. The CDR3 DNA sequence: TGCAGCGTTACAGGCATCCATGGTGAGACCCAGTACTTC. As protein: CSVTGIHGETQYF.

V gene TRBV4-3 combines with J gene TRBJ1-2; 7 bases are shared with TRBD1. This CDR3 comprises 15 residues. J lost 8 bases, V lost 0 bases, and 9 bases had no gene match. Germline V gene sequence: CDR1 LGHNA, CDR2 YSLEER. CDR3 amino acids: CASSQDRGGREGYTF. DNA for the CDR3: TGCGCCAGCAGCCAAGATCGAGGGGGCAGGGAGGGCTACACCTTC.